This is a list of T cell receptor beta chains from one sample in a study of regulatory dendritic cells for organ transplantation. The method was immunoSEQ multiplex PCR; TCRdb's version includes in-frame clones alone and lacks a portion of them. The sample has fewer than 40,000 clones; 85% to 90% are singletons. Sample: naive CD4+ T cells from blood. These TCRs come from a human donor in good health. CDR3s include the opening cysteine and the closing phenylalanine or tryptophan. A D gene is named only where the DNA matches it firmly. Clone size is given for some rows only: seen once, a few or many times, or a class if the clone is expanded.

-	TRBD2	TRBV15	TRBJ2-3	CATGATGTSVTDTQYF	TGTGCCACCGGGGCAACCGGGACTAGCGTGACAGATACGCAGTATTTT
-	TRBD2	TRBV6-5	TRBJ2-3	CASRRGAHTDTQYF	TGTGCCAGCAGGCGGGGGGCCCACACAGATACGCAGTATTTT
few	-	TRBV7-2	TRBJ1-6	CASSSPNSPLHF	TGTGCCAGCAGCTCCCCCAATTCACCCCTCCACTTT
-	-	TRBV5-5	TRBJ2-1	CASSRQGLDEQFF	TGTGCCAGCAGCCGGCAGGGTCTCGATGAGCAGTTCTTC
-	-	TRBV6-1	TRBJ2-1	CASSGPSGAEQFF	TGTGCCAGCAGTGGGCCCTCTGGTGCGGAGCAGTTCTTC
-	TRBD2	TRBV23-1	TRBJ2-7	CASSQSESASGSSAYEQYF	TGCGCCAGCAGTCAATCTGAATCCGCTAGCGGGAGTTCAGCCTACGAGCAGTACTTC
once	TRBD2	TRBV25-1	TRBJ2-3	CASSPPLGLSTDTQYF	TGTGCCAGCAGTCCGCCCCTGGGACTAAGCACAGATACGCAGTATTTT
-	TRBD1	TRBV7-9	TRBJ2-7	CASTQGASYEQYF	TGTGCCAGTACACAGGGGGCCTCCTACGAGCAGTACTTC
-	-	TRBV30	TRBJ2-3	CAWSVGGYTDTQYF	TGTGCCTGGAGTGTAGGAGGATACACAGATACGCAGTATTTT
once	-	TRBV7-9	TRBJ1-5	CASSLGFGTGWQPQHF	TGTGCCAGCAGCTTAGGATTTGGGACGGGGTGGCAGCCCCAGCATTTT
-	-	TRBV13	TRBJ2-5	CASSSERLGFVETQYF	TGTGCCAGCAGCTCAGAGAGACTAGGTTTCGTAGAGACCCAGTACTTC
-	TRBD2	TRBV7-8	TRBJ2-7	CASSFPRGGFSYEQYF	TGTGCCAGCAGTTTTCCCCGGGGGGGCTTTTCCTACGAGCAGTACTTC
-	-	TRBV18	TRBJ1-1	CASSLTGYEAFF	TGTGCCAGCTCATTAACAGGTTACGAAGCTTTCTTT
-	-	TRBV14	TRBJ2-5	CASSLRETQYF	TGTGCCAGCAGCCTAAGGGAGACCCAGTACTTC
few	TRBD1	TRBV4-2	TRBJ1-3	CASSQRDRDGNTIYF	TGTGCCAGCAGCCAGAGGGACAGGGATGGAAACACCATATATTTT
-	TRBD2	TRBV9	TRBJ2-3	CASSVVGGFTDTQYF	TGTGCCAGCAGCGTAGTGGGGGGGTTTACAGATACGCAGTATTTT
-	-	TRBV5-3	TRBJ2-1	CARSGAQRSLYNEQFF	TGTGCCAGAAGCGGAGCACAGCGAAGCCTATACAATGAGCAGTTCTTC
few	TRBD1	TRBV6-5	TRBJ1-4	CASSRTGDGGEKLFF	TGTGCCAGCAGCAGGACAGGGGATGGAGGTGAAAAACTGTTTTTT